This passage covers 26 T cell receptor beta chains from one sample sequenced in a study of OX40 agonist ivuxolimab in advanced cancers. Sequencing used immunoSEQ multiplex PCR; TCRdb keeps in-frame clones, though not all of them. The sample yields some 27,000 clones, just over 90% seen once. Material: CD4+ or CD8+ T cells sorted from blood, obtained in a trial of the OX40 agonist ivuxolimab. Every receptor here comes from an adult with an advanced solid tumor such as melanoma, head and neck, liver or kidney cancer.

This clone was seen only once. The rearrangement links TRBV19 to TRBJ2-2; 7 bases agree with TRBD1. This CDR3 is built from 13 residues. V lost 10 bases and J lost 3; bases outside the gene matches: 5. Germline CDR1 and CDR2: LNHDA and SQIVND (reference sequence). The CDR3 bases are TGTGCCACAGCAGGGGGTTACACCGGGGAGCTGTTTTTT. Amino acids: CATAGGYTGELFF.

The chain combines TRBV27 with TRBJ2-3, with 12 bases fitting TRBD2. After removal of 8 bases from V and 3 bases from J, the junction contained 6 bases not matched to a gene. CDR1 is MNHEY, CDR2 SMNVEV, per germline (reference sequence). The CDR3 extends over 15 amino acids. The CDR3 is CASGSLAGGTDTQYF. The CDR3, as DNA: TGTGCCAGCGGCAGCCTAGCGGGAGGGACAGATACGCAGTATTTT.

This sequence joins TRBV9 and TRBJ1-3; no clear D. The germline V and J ends were trimmed by 0 bases and 0 bases, with 13 bases remaining between them. The length of the CDR3 is 17 residues. The V gene's germline CDR1 is SGDLS and CDR2 YYNGEE. CDR3 loop: CASSVGGGVSSGNTIYF. The CDR3 region has the DNA TGTGCCAGCAGCGTAGGAGGAGGTGTGAGCTCTGGAAACACCATATATTTT. Supplemented by reference TRBV9 and TRBJ1-3, the full variable domain reads DSGVTQTPKHLITATGQRVTLRCSPRSGDLSVYWYQQSLDQGLQFLIQYYNGEERAKGNILERFSAQQFPDLHSELNLSSLELGDSALYFCASSVGGGVSSGNTIYFGEGSWLTVV.

The rearrangement links TRBV27 to TRBJ2-7; a possible D gene is TRBD2 (7 bases). Trimming shortened V by 7 bases and J by 2 bases, and 15 bases separated the two germline ends. This CDR3 has 14 amino acids. Germline V CDR1 and CDR2: MNHEY, SMNVEV (reference sequence). CDR3 in amino acids: CASNWGGPTYEQYF. The CDR3 DNA sequence: TGTGCCAGCAATTGGGGGGGCCCAACCTACGAGCAGTACTTC.

V and J are TRBV5-6 and TRBJ1-2; TRBD1 agrees at 8 bases. Trimming cost V 0 bases and J 0 bases; bases outside gene matches: 4. The CDR3 extends over 16 amino acids. CDR1 and CDR2 (germline): SGHDT, YYEEEE. CDR3 region: CASSLGTGLSNYGYTF. The DNA for the CDR3 is TGTGCCAGCAGCTTGGGGACAGGGTTGTCTAACTATGGCTACACCTTC.

The chain has TRBV13 and TRBJ2-1; D tentatively fits TRBD1 or TRBD2 (5 bases each). Germline V CDR1 and CDR2: PRHDT, FYEKMQ (reference sequence). Between the trimmed V and J ends, which lost 7 bases and 3 bases, there was a span of 13 bases. The CDR3 is 14 residues long. The CDR3 loop is CASTGDAFYNEQFF. The CDR3 nucleotides are TGTGCCAGCACCGGGGACGCATTCTACAATGAGCAGTTCTTC.

The CDR3 DNA follows: TGTGCCAGCAGCTTATGGGGGACAGGGCTGGAGACCCAGTACTTC. This sequence encodes CASSLWGTGLETQYF. V gene TRBV7-9 combines with J gene TRBJ2-5, with 9 bases aligning to TRBD1. The length of the CDR3 is 15 residues. V was clipped by 2 bases and J by 5 bases; unmatched bases: 6. From germline, CDR1 is SEHNR and CDR2 FQNEAQ (reference sequence).

This chain uses TRBV29-1 with TRBJ2-3; TRBD2 agrees at 11 bases. Losses at the gene ends were 6 bases for V and 2 bases for J; bases not matched to a gene: 7. The length of the CDR3 is 15 residues. Germline V gene lookup returns CDR1 SQVTM and CDR2 ANQGSEA. Here the CDR3 DNA reads TGCAGCGTCCTTGGGACTAGCGGATACACAGATACGCAGTATTTT. It specifies CSVLGTSGYTDTQYF.

The chain links TRBV11-2 to TRBJ2-2; 11 bases are a match to TRBD2. The CDR3 totals 17 residues. V lost 0 bases, J lost 3 bases, and 3 bases stayed unmatched. Germline-derived CDR1 and CDR2 are SGHAT and FQNNGV. The CDR3 nucleotides are TGTGCCAGCAGCTTAGAACTAGCGGGAGAGTACACCGGGGAGCTGTTTTTT. It yields the protein CASSLELAGEYTGELFF. Filled out from reference TRBV11-2 and TRBJ2-2, the complete variable domain reads EAGVAQSPRYKIIEKRQSVAFWCNPISGHATLYWYQQILGQGPKLLIQFQNNGVVDDSQLPKDRFSAERLKGVDSTLKIQPAKLEDSAVYLCASSLELAGEYTGELFFGEGSRLTVL.

This rearrangement joins TRBV21-1 to TRBJ2-7; the listed D gene, TRBD2, was not tested against the DNA. TRBV21-1 is a listed pseudogene. The length of the CDR3 is 15 residues. CDR3 nucleotide sequence: TGTGCCAGCAGCAAGCTAATAAGCGGGAGCTACGAGCAGTACTTC. Protein sequence: CASSKLISGSYEQYF.

The chain employs TRBV30 and TRBJ2-7, with a possible D match to TRBD1 (6 bases). The CDR3 consists of 13 residues. The germline gives CDR1 GTSNPN, CDR2 SVGIG (reference sequence). The germline V and J ends were trimmed by 4 bases and 2 bases, with 12 bases remaining between them. CDR3 protein: CAWTQGRTYEQYF. CDR3 bases: TGTGCCTGGACTCAGGGGCGGACCTACGAGCAGTACTTC.

The rearrangement uses TRBV5-1 and TRBJ2-3, with 10 nucleotides matching TRBD2. After removal of 0 bases from V and 6 bases from J, the junction contained 10 bases not matched to a gene. This CDR3 region has 17 residues. In germline, CDR1 is SGHRS, CDR2 YFSETQ. This CDR3 is CASSLGLAGIRGDTQYF. As DNA, the CDR3 is TGCGCCAGCAGCTTGGGACTAGCGGGCATACGAGGGGATACGCAGTATTTT.

The J gene is TRBJ2-3, the V gene TRBV7-9, with TRBD1 matching 7 bases. The germline CDR1 and CDR2 sequences are SEHNR and FQNEAQ (reference sequence). Unmatched junction bases numbered 10, after V lost 3 bases and J lost 4 bases. CDR3 length: 16 residues. The CDR3 DNA sequence: TGTGCCAGCAGCTTTGGTTCGAGGGGGCGCGCAGATACGCAGTATTTT. This codes for CASSFGSRGRADTQYF.

The genes are TRBV7-8 and TRBJ2-1, with TRBD2 matching 7 bases. Germline V lookup: CDR1 SGHVS, CDR2 FQNEAQ. V lost 5 bases and J lost 8; bases outside the gene matches: 15. This CDR3 is built from 16 residues. CDR3 sequence (DNA): TGTGCCAGCAGCCGAGGACTAGGCGGGAGTGGGGATGAGCAGTTCTTC. This encodes CASSRGLGGSGDEQFF.

The DNA for the CDR3 is TGTGCCAGCAGCTTATTAGTTGACCCGGGGGGCACAGATACGCAGTATTTT. Its protein is CASSLLVDPGGTDTQYF. V gene TRBV7-9 combines with J gene TRBJ2-3, with D perhaps matching TRBD2 (6 bases). Germline V gene sequence: CDR1 SEHNR, CDR2 FQNEAQ (reference sequence). V lost 2 bases and J 1 base, leaving 16 bases between the germline ends. The CDR3 has 17 amino acids.

This clone was observed a few times. The chain employs TRBV7-9 and TRBJ2-7; 7 bases match TRBD1. Germline assignment: CDR1 SEHNR and CDR2 FQNEAQ (reference sequence). Trimming at V came to 5 bases and at J to 9 bases, leaving 10 bases not matched to a gene. The CDR3 loop spans 13 amino acids. In DNA, the CDR3 is TGTGCCAGCAGCCCTGATCTAAACAGGGGGCAGTACTTC. Amino acid sequence: CASSPDLNRGQYF.

The chain is built from TRBV4-3 and TRBJ2-2; D tentatively fits TRBD1 or TRBD2 (5 bases each). The length of the CDR3 is 15 residues. CDR1 is LGHNA, CDR2 YSLEER, per germline. The germline V and J ends were trimmed by 6 bases and 1 base, with 12 bases remaining between them. The CDR3 loop is CASSVRGGNTGELFF. CDR3 nucleotide sequence: TGCGCCAGCAGTGTTCGGGGCGGGAACACCGGGGAGCTGTTTTTT.

This chain connects TRBV5-1 to TRBJ2-7, with D perhaps being TRBD1 or TRBD2 (5 bases each). Trimming left V 6 bases short and J 0 bases short, with 16 bases between. The CDR3 contains 15 residues. CDR1 and CDR2 from the germline V gene are SGHRS and YFSETQ. The CDR3 coding sequence is TGCGCCAGCACCTCCGACGGGACGCCCTCCTACGAGCAGTACTTC. Encoded protein: CASTSDGTPSYEQYF.

About this clone itself: Given a much more abundant clone one base away, this may be a read error. CDR3 protein: CASSRDYYNEQFF. The CDR3 nucleotides are TGCGCCAGCAGCCGGGACTACTACAATGAGCAGTTCTTC. J is TRBJ2-1 and V is TRBV5-1; 7 nucleotides agree with TRBD2. V gave up 4 bases and J gave up 3 bases; unmatched junction bases: 1. From germline, CDR1 is SGHRS and CDR2 YFSETQ. The CDR3 loop spans 13 amino acids.

The chain is built from TRBV4-1 and TRBJ2-5; tentative D call: TRBD1 (6 bases). CDR1 and CDR2 from the germline V gene are MGHRA and YSYEKL. CDR3 size: 17 residues. Trimming removed 1 base at V and 1 base at J, with 16 bases between. This CDR3 is CASSQVANRDVQETQYF. In nucleotides, the CDR3 is TGCGCCAGCAGCCAAGTCGCGAACAGGGATGTCCAAGAGACCCAGTACTTC.

Only one count was recorded for this clone. V usage is TRBV9 and J usage is TRBJ2-1; possibly TRBD1 for D (6 bases). The CDR3 is 15 residues long. Trimming took off 2 bases at V and 8 bases at J, with 17 bases between the two ends. Per germline, CDR1 SGDLS and CDR2 YYNGEE. The CDR3 DNA is TGTGCCAGCAGCGTGAGAGGGGGTAAGGTGGATGAGCAGTTCTTC. It specifies CASSVRGGKVDEQFF.

V is TRBV7-6 and J is TRBJ1-2, with unresolved D. Germline lookup yields CDR1 SGHVS and CDR2 FNYEAQ. The CDR3 has 13 amino acids. The V gene lost 3 bases and the J gene lost 14 bases, with 19 bases spanning the gap. CDR3 bases: TGTGCCAGCAGCTTCAACCCCTTTTCCCTGGTAACCTTC. This encodes CASSFNPFSLVTF.

The chain combines TRBV4-3 with TRBJ2-1; D not resolved. Germline-derived CDR1 and CDR2 are LGHNA and YSLEER. V dropped 0 bases and J dropped 2 bases, with 8 bases sitting between them. This CDR3 spans 15 amino acids. The CDR3 DNA reads TGCGCCAGCAGCCAAGATTTGGACCCCTACAATGAGCAGTTCTTC. It yields the protein CASSQDLDPYNEQFF.

The chain carries TRBV30 and TRBJ2-1; the match to TRBD2 covers 10 bases. The germline V gene has CDR1 GTSNPN and CDR2 SVGIG (reference sequence). The V segment lost 0 bases and the J segment 2 bases; nucleotides outside the gene matches: 1. This CDR3 comprises 15 residues. The CDR3 coding sequence is TGTGCCTGGAGTGTTACTAGCGGGGCCTACAATGAGCAGTTCTTC. Translated, it gives CAWSVTSGAYNEQFF.

This chain joins TRBV7-9 and TRBJ2-5; D unresolved. The CDR3 loop spans 13 amino acids. CDR1 and CDR2 (germline): SEHNR, FQNEAQ (reference sequence). V was clipped by 5 bases and J by 1 base, with 8 bases between them. The chain's CDR3 is CASSLGIQETQYF. Written as DNA, the CDR3 is TGTGCCAGCAGCCTCGGAATCCAAGAGACCCAGTACTTC.

The V and J genes are TRBV7-6 and TRBJ2-1; 9 nucleotides line up with TRBD1. CDR3 length: 17 residues. CDR1 and CDR2 from the germline V gene are SGHVS and FNYEAQ. J was trimmed by 8 bases and V by 1 base; bases with no gene match: 12. CDR3 bases: TGTGCCAGCAGCTTAGTTACCAACGGGGGACAGGGAGATGAGCAGTTCTTC. This codes for CASSLVTNGGQGDEQFF.